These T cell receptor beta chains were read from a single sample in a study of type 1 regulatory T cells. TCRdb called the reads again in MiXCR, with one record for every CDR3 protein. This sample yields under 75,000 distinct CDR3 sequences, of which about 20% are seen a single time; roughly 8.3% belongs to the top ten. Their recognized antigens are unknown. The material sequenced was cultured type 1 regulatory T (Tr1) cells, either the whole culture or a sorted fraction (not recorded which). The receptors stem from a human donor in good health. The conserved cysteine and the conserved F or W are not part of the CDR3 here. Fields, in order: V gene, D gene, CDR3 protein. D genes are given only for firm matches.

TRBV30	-	ALGTGSGPTNEQF
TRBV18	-	ASSTESGLRETQY
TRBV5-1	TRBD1	ASSGTGGREKLF
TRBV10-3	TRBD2	AISAQGLAPDTQY
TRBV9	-	ASSVNEETQY
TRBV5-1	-	ASSFGPDYNEQF
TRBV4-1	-	ASSRVFTVLNSPLH
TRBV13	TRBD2	ASSLSLAGITDTQY
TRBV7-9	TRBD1	ASSPRDSRTYNEQF
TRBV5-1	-	ASSQQENTEAF
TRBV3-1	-	ASSQRGGKQF
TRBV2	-	ASSSGGGYT
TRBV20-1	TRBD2	SARTSGQETQY
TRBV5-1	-	ASSLSLGGSTDTQY
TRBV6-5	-	ASRVGVGTDTQY
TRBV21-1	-	ASSKGRRIQETQY
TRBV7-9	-	ASSLGSDAQY
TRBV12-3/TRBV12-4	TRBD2	ASRGGSFAGELF
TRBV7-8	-	ASSLARVRNSYEQY
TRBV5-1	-	ASSPDRVYNEQF
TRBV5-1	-	ASSLSGGTYNEQF
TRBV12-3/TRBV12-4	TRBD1	ASSPQGLGYT
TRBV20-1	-	SASGPSPRADTQY
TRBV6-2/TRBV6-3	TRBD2	ASSYSSGLVENEQF
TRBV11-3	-	ASSLGVDTEAF
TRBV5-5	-	ASSLDGAWGNQPQH
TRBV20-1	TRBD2	SASRLAGREYTQY
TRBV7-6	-	ASSQRATNEKLF
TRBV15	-	ATTVVGPGELF
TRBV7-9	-	ASSRAGGNSPLH
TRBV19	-	ASSLTGGPETQY
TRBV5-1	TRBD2	ASSVSGSNSNEQF
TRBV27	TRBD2	ATSRAGDYNEQF
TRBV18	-	ASSPLRASQPQH
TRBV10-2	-	ASSAAHLSDTQY
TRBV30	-	AWSVHMGTGELF
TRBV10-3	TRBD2	AISTTGTSGRKTQY
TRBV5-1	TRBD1	ASSSRRGSVNEQF
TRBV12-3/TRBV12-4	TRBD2	ASRIAGSTDTQY
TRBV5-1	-	ASSRGGSVFSEQF
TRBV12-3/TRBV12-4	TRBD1	ASSPRTGVYEQY
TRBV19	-	ASSMWTGSDQPQH
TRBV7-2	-	ASSPSHEQY
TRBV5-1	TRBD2	ASSLYLWASGRNDEQY
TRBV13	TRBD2	ASSPRTRQNEQF
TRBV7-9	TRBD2	ASRIGTSANTGELF
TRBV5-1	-	ASSLEAAGKTQY
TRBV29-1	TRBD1	SAPGQDNGYT
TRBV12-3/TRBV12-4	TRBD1	ASSPTGYTEAF
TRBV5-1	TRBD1	ASSLVGTDNSPLH
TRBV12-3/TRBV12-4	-	ASSPQGGSYNEQF
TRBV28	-	ASSDSGARGYT
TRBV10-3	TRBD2	AISESLGLRNEQF